This TCR beta chain came from a study of shared clonotypes between healthy human individuals. Broader study findings: Sharing across a few donors was seen in 4% to 6.5% of naive CD4 clonotypes.

With respect to this clone: What it binds is not known.

Here immunoSEQ multiplex PCR was the method, and the copy in TCRdb shows in-frame clones only, minus some. The repertoire includes some 700,000 clones, 80% to 95% of them detected once, and 30% to 40% sits in the top ten. Germline lookup yields CDR1 MRHNA and CDR2 SNTAGT. V lost 2 bases and J lost 3, with 9 bases in between. The CDR3 length is 14 residues. Sequencing was carried out using memory CD8+ T cells from PBMCs. Subset given: CD45RO+ cells pooled with CCR7-negative TemRA cells. The chain joins TRBV6-4 to TRBJ2-3; D is possibly TRBD2 (5 bases). The clonotype originates from a man aged 18 to 35 in good health. Some clones in this sample may be carry-over from other donors' samples. The CDR3 is CASSDPSGTDTQYF. The CDR3 nucleotides are TGTGCCAGCAGTGACCCCAGCGGTACAGATACGCAGTATTTT.